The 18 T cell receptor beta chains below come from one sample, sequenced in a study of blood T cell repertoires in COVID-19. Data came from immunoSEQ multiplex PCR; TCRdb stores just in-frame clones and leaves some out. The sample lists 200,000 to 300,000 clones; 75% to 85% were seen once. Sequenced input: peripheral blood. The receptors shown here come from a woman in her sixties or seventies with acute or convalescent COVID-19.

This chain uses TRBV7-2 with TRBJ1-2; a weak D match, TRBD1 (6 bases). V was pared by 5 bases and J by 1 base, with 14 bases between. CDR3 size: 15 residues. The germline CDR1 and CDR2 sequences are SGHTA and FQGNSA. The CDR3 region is CASSRLYRDNYGYTF. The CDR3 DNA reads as TGTGCCAGCAGCCGCCTTTACAGGGATAACTATGGCTACACCTTC.

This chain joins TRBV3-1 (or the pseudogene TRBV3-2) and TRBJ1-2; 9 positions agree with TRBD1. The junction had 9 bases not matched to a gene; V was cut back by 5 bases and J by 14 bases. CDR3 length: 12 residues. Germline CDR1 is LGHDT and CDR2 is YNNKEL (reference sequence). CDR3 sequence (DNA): TGTGCCAGCAGCAGATCCGGGACAGGGTTAACCTTC. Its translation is CASSRSGTGLTF.

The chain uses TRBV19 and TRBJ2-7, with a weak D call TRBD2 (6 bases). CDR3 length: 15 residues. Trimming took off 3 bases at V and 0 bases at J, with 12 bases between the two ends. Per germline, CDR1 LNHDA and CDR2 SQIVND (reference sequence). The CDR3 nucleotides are TGTGCCAGTAGTATTGGAGTGCGGGGCTCCTACGAGCAGTACTTC. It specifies CASSIGVRGSYEQYF.

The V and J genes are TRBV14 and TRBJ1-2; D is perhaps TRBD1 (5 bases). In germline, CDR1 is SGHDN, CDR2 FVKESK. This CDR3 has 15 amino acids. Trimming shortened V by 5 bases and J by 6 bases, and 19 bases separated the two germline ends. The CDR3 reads CASSYFQGSSDGYTF. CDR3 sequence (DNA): TGTGCCAGCAGCTATTTCCAGGGTTCCTCGGATGGCTACACCTTC.

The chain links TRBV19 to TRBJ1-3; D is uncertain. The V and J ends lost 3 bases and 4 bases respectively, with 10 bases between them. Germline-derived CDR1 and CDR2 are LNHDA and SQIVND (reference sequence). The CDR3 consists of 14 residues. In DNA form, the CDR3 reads TGTGCCAGTAGTATGGTCGGTGAGGGAAACACCATATATTTT. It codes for CASSMVGEGNTIYF.

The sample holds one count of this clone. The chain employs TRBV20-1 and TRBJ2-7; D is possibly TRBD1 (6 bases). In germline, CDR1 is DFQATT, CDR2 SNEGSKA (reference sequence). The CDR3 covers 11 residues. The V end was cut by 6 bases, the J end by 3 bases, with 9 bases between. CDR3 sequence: CSAYRVYEQYF. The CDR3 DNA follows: TGCAGTGCCTACAGGGTCTACGAGCAGTACTTC.

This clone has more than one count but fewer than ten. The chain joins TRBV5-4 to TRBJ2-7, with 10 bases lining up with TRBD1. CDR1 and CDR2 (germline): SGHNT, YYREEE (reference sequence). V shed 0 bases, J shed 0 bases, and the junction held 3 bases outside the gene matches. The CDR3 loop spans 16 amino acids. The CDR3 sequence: CASSLGRDRGSYEQYF. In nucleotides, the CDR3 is TGTGCCAGCAGCTTGGGCCGGGACAGGGGCTCCTACGAGCAGTACTTC.

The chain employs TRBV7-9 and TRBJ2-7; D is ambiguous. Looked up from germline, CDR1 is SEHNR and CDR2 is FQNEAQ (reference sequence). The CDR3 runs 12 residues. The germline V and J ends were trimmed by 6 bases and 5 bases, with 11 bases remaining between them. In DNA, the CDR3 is TGTGCCAGCAGTCAACGCAGGCACGAGCAGTACTTC. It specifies CASSQRRHEQYF.

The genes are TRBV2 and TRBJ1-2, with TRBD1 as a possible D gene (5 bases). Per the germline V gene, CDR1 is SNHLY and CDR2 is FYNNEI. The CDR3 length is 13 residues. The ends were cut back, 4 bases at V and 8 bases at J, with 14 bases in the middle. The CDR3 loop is CASSGTGQGGYTF. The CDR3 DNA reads TGTGCCAGCAGTGGGACGGGCCAGGGCGGCTACACCTTC.

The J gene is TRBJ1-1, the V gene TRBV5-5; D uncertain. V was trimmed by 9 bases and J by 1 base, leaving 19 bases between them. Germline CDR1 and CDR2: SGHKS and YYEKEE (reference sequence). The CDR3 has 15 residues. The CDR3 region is CATKTSWGGNTEAFF. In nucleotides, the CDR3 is TGTGCCACTAAGACCTCCTGGGGAGGGAACACTGAAGCTTTCTTT.

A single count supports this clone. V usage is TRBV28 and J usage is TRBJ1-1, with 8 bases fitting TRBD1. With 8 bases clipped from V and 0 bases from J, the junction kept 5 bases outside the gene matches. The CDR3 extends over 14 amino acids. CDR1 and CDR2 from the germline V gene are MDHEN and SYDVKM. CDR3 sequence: CASEAGGLNTEAFF. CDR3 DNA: TGTGCCAGCGAGGCAGGGGGCCTGAACACTGAAGCTTTCTTT. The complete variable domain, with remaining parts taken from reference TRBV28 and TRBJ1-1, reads DVKVTQSSRYLVKRTGEKVFLECVQDMDHENMFWYRQDPGLGLRLIYFSYDVKMKEKGDIPEGYSVSREKKERFSLILESASTNQTSMYLCASEAGGLNTEAFFGQGTRLTVV.

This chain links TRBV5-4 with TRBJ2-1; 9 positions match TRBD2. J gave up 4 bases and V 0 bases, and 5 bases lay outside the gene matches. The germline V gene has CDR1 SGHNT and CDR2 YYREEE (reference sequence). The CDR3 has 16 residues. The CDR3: CASSLAGSGGYNEQFF. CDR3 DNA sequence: TGTGCCAGCAGCTTGGCCGGTAGCGGGGGATACAATGAGCAGTTCTTC.

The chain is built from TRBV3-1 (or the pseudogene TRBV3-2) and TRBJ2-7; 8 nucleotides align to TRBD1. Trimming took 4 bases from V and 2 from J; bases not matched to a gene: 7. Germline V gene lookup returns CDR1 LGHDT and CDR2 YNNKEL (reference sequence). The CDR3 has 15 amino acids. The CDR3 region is CASSRQTGGPYEQYF. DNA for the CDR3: TGTGCCAGCAGCCGTCAAACAGGGGGACCCTACGAGCAGTACTTC.

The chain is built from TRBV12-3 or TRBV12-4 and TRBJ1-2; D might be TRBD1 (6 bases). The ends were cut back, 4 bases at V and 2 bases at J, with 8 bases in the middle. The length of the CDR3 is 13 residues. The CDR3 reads CASSSQGNYGYTF. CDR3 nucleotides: TGTGCCAGCAGTTCGCAGGGGAACTATGGCTACACCTTC.

DNA for the CDR3: TGTGCCAGCAGCGTAACGGGCTCCTATAATTCACCCCTCCACTTT. Translated, it gives CASSVTGSYNSPLHF. This chain uses TRBV9 with TRBJ1-6; D uncertain. Germline lookup yields CDR1 SGDLS and CDR2 YYNGEE. V dropped 1 base and J dropped 0 bases, with 5 bases sitting between them. CDR3 length equals 15 residues.

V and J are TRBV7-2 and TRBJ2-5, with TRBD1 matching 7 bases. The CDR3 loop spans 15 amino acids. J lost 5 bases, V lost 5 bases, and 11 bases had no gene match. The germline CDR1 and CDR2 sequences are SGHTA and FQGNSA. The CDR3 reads CASSPQRGQAETQYF. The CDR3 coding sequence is TGTGCCAGCAGCCCACAGAGGGGGCAGGCGGAGACCCAGTACTTC.

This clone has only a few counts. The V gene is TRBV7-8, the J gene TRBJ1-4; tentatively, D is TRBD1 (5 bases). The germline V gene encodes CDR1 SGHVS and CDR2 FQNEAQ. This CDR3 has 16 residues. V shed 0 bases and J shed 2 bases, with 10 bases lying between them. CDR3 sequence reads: CASSLAIAGTNEKLFF. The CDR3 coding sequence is TGTGCCAGCAGCTTAGCTATAGCAGGGACTAATGAAAAACTGTTTTTT. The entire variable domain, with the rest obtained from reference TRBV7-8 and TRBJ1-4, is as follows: GAGVSQSPRYKVAKRGQDVALRCDPISGHVSLFWYQQALGQGPEFLTYFQNEAQLDKSGLPSDRFFAERPEGSVSTLKIQRTQQEDSAVYLCASSLAIAGTNEKLFFGSGTQLSVL.

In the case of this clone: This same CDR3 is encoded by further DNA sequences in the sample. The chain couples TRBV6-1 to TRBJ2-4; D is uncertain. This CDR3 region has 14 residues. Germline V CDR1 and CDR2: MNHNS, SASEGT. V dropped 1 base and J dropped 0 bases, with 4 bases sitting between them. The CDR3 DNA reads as TGTGCCAGCAGTGAAGGACTAGCCAAAAACATTCAGTACTTC. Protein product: CASSEGLAKNIQYF.